Below are 19 T cell receptor beta chains sequenced from a single sample in a study of CD8 T cells in Susac syndrome. Reverse transcription used about 0.45 to 1 ug RNA and random hexamers. MiXCR, applied by TCRdb to the immunoSEQ multiplex PCR reads, yields one record per CDR3 protein. The table shows 170,000 or so distinct CDR3 sequences, with roughly 92% occurring only once. The sequencing input was CD4+ T cells from PBMCs. The receptors here all came from a human donor with multiple sclerosis.

The chain is built from TRBV18 and TRBJ1-2; no reliable D call. The CDR3 sequence is 13 residues long. Germline assignment: CDR1 KGHSH and CDR2 LQKENI. V lost 3 bases and J 6 bases, leaving 11 bases between the germline ends. The CDR3 reads CASSPLVGDGYTF. The DNA for the CDR3 is TGTGCCAGCTCACCCCTAGTTGGGGATGGCTACACCTTC.

The chain carries TRBV18 and TRBJ2-3; no definite D call. Per the germline V gene, CDR1 is KGHSH and CDR2 is LQKENI. The CDR3 covers 15 residues. Trimming cost V 3 bases and J 2 bases, with 12 bases left between them. CDR3 bases: TGTGCCAGCTCACCCAACCGGGCCATCACAGATACGCAGTATTTT. Protein sequence: CASSPNRAITDTQYF.

This clonotype has only one observation. The J gene is TRBJ2-7, the V gene TRBV7-2; 8 bases are a match to TRBD1. The CDR3 runs to 15 residues. Germline lookup yields CDR1 SGHTA and CDR2 FQGNSA. V was clipped by 0 bases and J by 4 bases; unmatched bases: 5. The CDR3 sequence: CASSLAGQVFYEQYF. The DNA for the CDR3 is TGTGCCAGCAGCTTAGCGGGACAGGTATTTTACGAGCAGTACTTC.

The CDR3 nucleotides are TGTGCCAGCAGCATCGGGCCTCTCCCTGGAAACACCATATATTTT. Translation gives CASSIGPLPGNTIYF. This chain links TRBV5-4 with TRBJ1-3; D not certain. V was cut by 4 bases and J by 2 bases, with 13 bases left in between. The CDR3 has 15 amino acids. Per germline, CDR1 SGHNT and CDR2 YYREEE (reference sequence).

The chain has TRBV5-1 and TRBJ1-4; 9 bases are shared with TRBD1. Germline V gives CDR1 SGHRS, CDR2 YFSETQ. Losses at the gene ends were 4 bases for V and 8 bases for J; bases not matched to a gene: 9. This CDR3 is built from 15 residues. CDR3: CASSPSADRGEKLFF. DNA of the CDR3: TGCGCCAGCAGCCCCTCGGCCGACAGGGGGGAAAAACTGTTTTTT. The variable domain in full, with the rest retrieved from reference TRBV5-1 and TRBJ1-4, is KAGVTQTPRYLIKTRGQQVTLSCSPISGHRSVSWYQQTPGQGLQFLFEYFSETQRNKGNFPGRFSGRQFSNSRSEMNVSTLELGDSALYLCASSPSADRGEKLFFGSGTQLSVL.

The genes are TRBV7-2 and TRBJ2-3; tentative D call: TRBD2 (5 bases). Trimming left V 2 bases short and J 4 bases short, with 10 bases between. The length of the CDR3 is 14 residues. The V gene's germline CDR1 is SGHTA and CDR2 FQGNSA. The CDR3 DNA reads as TGTGCCAGCAGCTTACGGGGTTTGGCAGATACGCAGTATTTT. Translation gives CASSLRGLADTQYF.

The J gene is TRBJ2-3, the V gene TRBV29-1, with D perhaps being TRBD1 or TRBD2 (5 bases each). V was cut by 0 bases and J by 4 bases, with 5 bases left in between. Germline assignment: CDR1 SQVTM and CDR2 ANQGSEA. The CDR3 contains 12 residues. CDR3 region: CSVEEGADTQYF. Here the CDR3 DNA reads TGCAGCGTTGAAGAGGGGGCAGATACGCAGTATTTT.

This sequence joins TRBV28 and TRBJ2-7; D uncertain. The germline V gene encodes CDR1 MDHEN and CDR2 SYDVKM. The CDR3 runs 14 residues. V lost 0 bases to trimming and J lost 0 bases, with 6 bases between them. CDR3 DNA: TGTGCCAGCAGTTTATGGGGCCCCTCCTACGAGCAGTACTTC. Its translation: CASSLWGPSYEQYF.

This clonotype was counted once. The chain joins TRBV7-9 to TRBJ2-1; D is possibly TRBD1 (7 bases). CDR1 SEHNR and CDR2 FQNEAQ come from the germline V gene (reference sequence). This CDR3 contains 15 residues. V lost 5 bases and J lost 7, with 18 bases in between. The CDR3 here is CASSLRGLARNEQFF. DNA of the CDR3: TGTGCCAGCAGCCTAAGGGGGCTAGCGAGAAATGAGCAGTTCTTC. The complete variable domain, with remaining parts taken from reference TRBV7-9 and TRBJ2-1, reads DTGVSQNPRHKITKRGQNVTFRCDPISEHNRLYWYRQTLGQGPEFLTYFQNEAQLEKSRLLSDRFSAERPKGSFSTLEIQRTEQGDSAMYLCASSLRGLARNEQFFGPGTRLTVL.

CDR3 amino acids: CASGSRGNYGYTF. CDR3 DNA: TGTGCCAGTGGAAGTCGGGGGAACTATGGCTACACCTTC. The genes are TRBV19 and TRBJ1-2, with D possibly being TRBD1 (5 bases). The germline V gene encodes CDR1 LNHDA and CDR2 SQIVND (reference sequence). With 8 bases removed from V and 2 bases from J, the gap between germline ends came to 12 bases. The CDR3 runs 13 residues.

This sequence joins TRBV12-3 or TRBV12-4 and TRBJ2-3, with TRBD2 as a possible D gene (6 bases). The CDR3 covers 15 residues. V was clipped by 7 bases and J by 5 bases, with 19 bases between them. This chain's CDR3 is CASTPQGGPGDTQYF. The DNA for the CDR3 is TGTGCCAGCACCCCCCAGGGAGGTCCCGGAGATACGCAGTATTTT.

V and J are TRBV2 and TRBJ1-5; possible D gene TRBD1, 5 bases. CDR1 is SNHLY and CDR2 is FYNNEI in the germline V gene. V shed 7 bases and J shed 7 bases, with 14 bases lying between them. The CDR3 has 13 amino acids. The CDR3 DNA reads TGTGCCAGCACAGCCGGCTGGGGGCAGCCCCAGCATTTT. Translating it yields CASTAGWGQPQHF.

This chain uses TRBV28 with TRBJ2-7; 7 nucleotides agree with TRBD1. This CDR3 spans 12 amino acids. Germline CDR1 MDHEN, CDR2 SYDVKM. DNA for the CDR3: TGTAGCTCCCGACAGGGCTCCTACGAGCAGTACTTC. The encoded protein is CSSRQGSYEQYF.

V usage is TRBV20-1 and J usage is TRBJ2-2; 14 bases line up with TRBD2. Trimming took 3 bases from V and 3 from J; bases not matched to a gene: 3. The CDR3 contains 16 residues. From germline, CDR1 is DFQATT and CDR2 SNEGSKA (reference sequence). The CDR3 DNA reads as TGCAGTGCTAGGGGACTAGCGGGGGACTACACCGGGGAGCTGTTTTTT. Translated, it gives CSARGLAGDYTGELFF.

This chain joins TRBV7-6 and TRBJ2-7; D is perhaps TRBD2 (5 bases). The CDR3 length is 16 residues. V gave up 5 bases and J gave up 3 bases, with 20 bases separating them. Germline CDR1 is SGHVS and CDR2 is FNYEAQ. This CDR3 reads CASSLEAGGALYEQYF. CDR3 sequence (DNA): TGTGCCAGCAGCCTAGAGGCGGGTGGAGCCCTCTACGAGCAGTACTTC.

The gene calls are TRBV5-1 and TRBJ2-3; 8 bases line up with TRBD2. V lost 3 bases to trimming and J lost 0 bases; unmatched junction nucleotides: 6. The CDR3 is 16 residues long. CDR1 is SGHRS, CDR2 YFSETQ, per germline. The CDR3 spells CASSSTASGSTDTQYF. CDR3 nucleotides: TGCGCCAGCAGCTCGACGGCTAGCGGGAGCACAGATACGCAGTATTTT.

This clonotype was seen more than once but under ten times. The genes are TRBV3-1 and TRBJ2-1, with D possibly TRBD2 on 6 matching bases. Germline V gene sequence: CDR1 LGHDT, CDR2 YNNKEL (reference sequence). The CDR3 runs 15 residues. V was clipped by 0 bases and J by 2 bases, with 8 bases between them. Here the CDR3 DNA reads TGTGCCAGCAGCCAAGAGTTAGCGGCCTACAATGAGCAGTTCTTC. Translated, it gives CASSQELAAYNEQFF.

The gene calls are TRBV7-8 and TRBJ2-5; 8 positions agree with TRBD1. Germline lookup yields CDR1 SGHVS and CDR2 FQNEAQ. The V segment lost 5 bases and the J segment 1 base; nucleotides outside the gene matches: 15. The CDR3 is 18 amino acids. CDR3 in DNA: TGTGCCAGCAGCCCCAGCAGGGGGCGTAACGGGTTCCAAGAGACCCAGTACTTC. Amino acids: CASSPSRGRNGFQETQYF.

The rearrangement uses TRBV6-6 and TRBJ2-7; D remains unclear. CDR1 MNHNY and CDR2 SVGAGI come from the germline V gene (reference sequence). The germline V and J ends were trimmed by 7 bases and 2 bases, with 6 bases remaining between them. This CDR3 has 11 residues. This CDR3 reads CASKSTYEQYF. The CDR3 DNA reads TGTGCCAGCAAGTCCACCTACGAGCAGTACTTC.